This record covers a single T cell receptor (beta chain). The target antigen is unknown. The data derive from a study of cytomegalovirus exposure and HLA in healthy donors. Study findings and constraints: 150 or so TCR beta chains were listed as cytomegalovirus-associated.

The repertoire was sequenced with immunoSEQ multiplex PCR; TCRdb's copy has only in-frame clones and lacks some. The sample records 95,000 to 150,000 clones, 70% to 90% being singletons. This CDR3 comprises 13 residues. CDR1 LNHNV and CDR2 YYDKDF come from the germline V gene (reference sequence). V dropped 1 base and J dropped 7 bases, with 8 bases sitting between them. This chain uses TRBV15 with TRBJ2-1; D might be TRBD2 (5 bases). Sequenced: PBMCs. This TCR came from a woman aged 25 to 39 in good health and CMV-seronegative. The DNA of the CDR3 is TGTGCCACCAGCAGAGGGAGGATAAATGAGCAGTTCTTC. The encoded protein is CATSRGRINEQFF.